This TCR beta chain was sequenced in a study of graft-versus-host responses after intestinal transplantation. Study results and caveats: Patients with graft-donor T cell macrochimerism had high graft-versus-host to host-versus-graft clonal ratios in allografts.

Turning to this clone: Its antigen is currently unknown.

Profiled with immunoSEQ multiplex PCR; TCRdb holds only in-frame clones, not every one. The data contain about 93,000 clones, about four fifths of them singletons. The trim removed 6 bases at V and 5 bases at J, leaving 1 base unmatched. The CDR3 is 15 residues long. The germline gives CDR1 MNHEY, CDR2 SVGAGI. The V call is TRBV6-5, the J call TRBJ2-2; the match to TRBD2 covers 15 bases. The receptor was isolated from a human donor who received an intestinal transplant. This specimen consisted of unstimulated CD4+ T cells sorted from spleen or lymph node cells, obtained before intestinal transplant. CDR3 bases: TGTGCCAGCAGGGGACTAGCGGGAGGAACCGGGGAGCTGTTTTTT. It encodes CASRGLAGGTGELFF.